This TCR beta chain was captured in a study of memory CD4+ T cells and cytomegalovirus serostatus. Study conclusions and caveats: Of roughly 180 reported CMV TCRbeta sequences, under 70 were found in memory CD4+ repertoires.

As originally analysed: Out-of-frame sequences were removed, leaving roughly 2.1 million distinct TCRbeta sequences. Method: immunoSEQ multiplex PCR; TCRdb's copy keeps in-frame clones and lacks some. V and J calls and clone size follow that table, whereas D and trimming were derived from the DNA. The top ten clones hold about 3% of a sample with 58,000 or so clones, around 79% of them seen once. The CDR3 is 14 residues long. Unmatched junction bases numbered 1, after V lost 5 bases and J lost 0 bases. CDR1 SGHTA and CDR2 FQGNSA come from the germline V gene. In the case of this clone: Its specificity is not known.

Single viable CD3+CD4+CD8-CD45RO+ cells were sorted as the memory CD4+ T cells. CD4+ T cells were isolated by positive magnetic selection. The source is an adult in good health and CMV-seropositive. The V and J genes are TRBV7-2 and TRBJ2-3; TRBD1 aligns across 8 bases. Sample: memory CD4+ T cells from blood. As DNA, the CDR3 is TGTGCCAGCAGCCAGGGGGCTAGCACAGATACGCAGTATTTT. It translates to CASSQGASTDTQYF. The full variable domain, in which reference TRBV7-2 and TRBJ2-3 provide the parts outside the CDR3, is GAGVSQSPSNKVTEKGKDVELRCDPISGHTALYWYRQSLGQGLEFLIYFQGNSAPDKSGLPSDRFSAERTGGSVSTLTIQRTQQEDSAVYLCASSQGASTDTQYFGPGTRLTVL.